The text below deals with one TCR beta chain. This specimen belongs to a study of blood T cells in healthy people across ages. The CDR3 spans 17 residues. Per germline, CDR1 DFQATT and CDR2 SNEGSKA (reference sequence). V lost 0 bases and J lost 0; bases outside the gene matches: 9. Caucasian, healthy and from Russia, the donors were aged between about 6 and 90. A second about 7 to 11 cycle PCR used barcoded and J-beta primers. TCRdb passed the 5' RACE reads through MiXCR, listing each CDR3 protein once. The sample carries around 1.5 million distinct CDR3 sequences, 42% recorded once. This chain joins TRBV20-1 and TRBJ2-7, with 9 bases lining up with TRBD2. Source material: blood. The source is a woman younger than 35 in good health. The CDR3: CSARDPRLAASSYEQYF. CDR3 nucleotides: TGCAGTGCTAGAGATCCCAGACTAGCGGCCAGCTCCTACGAGCAGTACTTC.